This entry features one TCR beta chain sequence. Recruited during active infection, patients (from Seattle) were subsequently followed longitudinally. This record comes from a study of blood T cell repertoires in COVID-19. Study in general: Donors in the United States, Italy and Spain gave samples during acute or convalescent COVID-19. The cDNA or gDNA used as material had been derived from T cells, B-cell-depleted T cells, or PBMCs.

In the original analysis: Estimation of nucleated cell counts relied on the amplification of reference gene primers. Method: immunoSEQ multiplex PCR; TCRdb's copy keeps in-frame clones and lacks some. Clone size and V and J calls were adopted from that table, with D and trimming inferred from the DNA. The sample holds 200,000 to 250,000 clones, approximately 78% seen once. CDR1 is LGHDT, CDR2 YNNKEL, per germline (reference sequence). Deletions cut 4 bases from V and 7 bases from J, with 8 bases between. The CDR3 loop spans 13 amino acids. The receptor comes from a woman of 80 years or more with COVID-19, enrolled during active disease. Sample: peripheral blood. V gene TRBV3-1 (or the pseudogene TRBV3-2) combines with J gene TRBJ1-6, with D possibly matching TRBD1 (6 bases). The chain's CDR3 is CASSPQGNSPLHF. The CDR3 DNA sequence: TGTGCCAGCAGCCCCCAGGGGAATTCACCCCTCCACTTT.